The TCR beta chain under discussion was sequenced for a study of CD8+ T cells in alopecia areata. Across the whole study: Patients in the treated group were given tofacitinib by mouth, 5 to 10 mg twice a day.

As the sequencing template, cDNA was produced by extracting RNA and reverse transcribing it. Sequencing was performed with immunoSEQ multiplex PCR; in TCRdb, only in-frame clones are kept and a portion is missing. Found here are under 250,000 clones, around three fifths of them singletons; the top ten hold more than 0.4%. This CDR3 region has 12 residues. The V gene's germline CDR1 is SQVTM and CDR2 ANQGSEA. Trimming took 4 bases from V and 2 from J, leaving 7 bases between them. Here the sequenced sample was CD4+ T cells sorted from blood, taken at week 0. The TCR was taken from a human donor with alopecia areata. The genes are TRBV29-1 and TRBJ2-3; D is possibly TRBD1 (5 bases). CDR3 amino acids: CSVGRDTDTQYF. The CDR3 DNA reads TGCAGCGTTGGCAGGGACACAGATACGCAGTATTTT.